Sequencing of this T cell receptor (beta chain) was carried out in a study of blood T cell repertoires in COVID-19. Study-wide context: Sources were T cells, B-cell-depleted T cells, or PBMCs; the material itself was cDNA or gDNA.

Germline assignment: CDR1 SGHTA and CDR2 FQGNSA. The CDR3 is 16 amino acids. J gave up 1 base and V 5 bases, and 10 bases lay outside the gene matches. Authors' methods: Amplification of reference gene primers provided the estimated nucleated cell counts. Only in-frame clones appear in the TCRdb table, and some are missing; sequencing was by immunoSEQ multiplex PCR. The V and J calls and clone size were taken over from that table, and D and trimming were inferred from the DNA. The repertoire has about 300,000 clones, about 91% of them found once; the top ten carry 5.5% to 8.5%. Sequenced material: peripheral blood. This TCR came from a woman aged 25-40 years who had recovered from COVID-19. The rearrangement joins TRBV7-2 to TRBJ2-7; 8 bases match TRBD2. CDR3 nucleotides: TGTGCCAGCAGCGGAAGGAGCGGGGGCCCATCCTACGAGCAGTACTTC. Translating gives CASSGRSGGPSYEQYF.